The next 26 T cell receptor beta chains were all read from a single sample in a study of molecular identifiers for immune sequencing clone quantification. TCRdb recomputed calls from the PCR reads with MiXCR, one row per CDR3 protein. The sample has about half a million distinct CDR3 sequences, around a fifth seen once. Sequences were obtained from naive CD8+ T cells from blood, with Jurkat cell RNA spiked in. Subset given: FACS-sorted CD8+CD4-CCR7+CD45RA+ naive T cells. These receptors all stem from a human donor in good health. Some libraries in this study had Jurkat cell RNA spiked in.

The V and J genes are TRBV7-9 and TRBJ2-7; D might be TRBD2 (6 bases). The V gene lost 1 base and the J gene lost 2 bases, with 9 bases spanning the gap. The germline V gene encodes CDR1 SEHNR and CDR2 FQNEAQ (reference sequence). The CDR3 is 14 residues long. The CDR3 DNA follows: TGTGCCAGCAGCTTAGAGGGACTGCCCTACGAGCAGTACTTC. Its protein is CASSLEGLPYEQYF.

The chain uses TRBV19 and TRBJ1-5, with D possibly being TRBD1 (6 bases). Trimming removed 5 bases from V and 0 bases from J, with 11 bases in between. There are 15 residues in the CDR3. Germline V CDR1 and CDR2: LNHDA, SQIVND (reference sequence). CDR3: CASSYNRDSNQPQHF. As DNA, the CDR3 is TGTGCCAGTAGTTATAACAGGGATAGCAATCAGCCCCAGCATTTT.

This clonotype was seen at least ten times. V gene TRBV29-1 combines with J gene TRBJ2-7; D is possibly TRBD1 (6 bases). V was clipped by 6 bases and J by 2 bases, with 11 bases between them. The CDR3 has 12 amino acids. Germline CDR1 and CDR2: SQVTM and ANQGSEA. CDR3 in amino acids: CSVLQGTYEQYF. The CDR3 DNA sequence: TGCAGCGTACTACAGGGAACCTACGAGCAGTACTTC.

V usage is TRBV4-3 and J usage is TRBJ1-1; D may be TRBD1 (5 bases). This CDR3 has 16 residues. V was trimmed by 4 bases and J by 6 bases, leaving 21 bases between them. The germline gives CDR1 LGHNA, CDR2 YSLEER. The CDR3 nucleotides read TGCGCCAGCAGCCCCACCGGGAAGGGGTTATCCGCTGAAGCTTTCTTT. This sequence encodes CASSPTGKGLSAEAFF.

This clonotype has a count of ten or more. CDR3 nucleotides: TGTGCCAGCAGTGAAGTGGGAGTGGTCCTGCCCCAGCATTTT. Its protein product is CASSEVGVVLPQHF. The rearrangement joins TRBV2 to TRBJ1-5; D not certain. CDR3 length equals 14 residues. Germline V gene lookup returns CDR1 SNHLY and CDR2 FYNNEI. Trimming removed 1 base at V and 9 bases at J, with 13 bases between.

Comment on this clonotype: A much larger clone is a single base away; this may be a read error. J is TRBJ2-5 and V is TRBV12-3 or TRBV12-4; 9 bases match TRBD2. The V gene end was trimmed by 3 bases and the J gene end by 7 bases; junction bases not matched to a gene: 15. This CDR3 is built from 17 residues. CDR3 sequence reads: CASSFWRGGPGLGTQYF. Written as DNA, the CDR3 is TGTGCCAGCAGTTTCTGGCGGGGGGGCCCCGGTTTGGGGACCCAGTACTTC.

CDR3 region: CASSLGTGGLQYF. CDR3 DNA: TGTGCCAGCAGTTTGGGGACAGGGGGCTTGCAGTACTTC. This chain connects TRBV27 to TRBJ2-7; the match to TRBD1 covers 12 bases. Germline CDR1 MNHEY, CDR2 SMNVEV (reference sequence). The CDR3 is made up of 13 amino acids. V shed 3 bases, J shed 9 bases, and the junction held 3 bases outside the gene matches.

This clonotype was seen many times. The genes are TRBV28 and TRBJ2-7; 10 bases match TRBD2. The V gene's germline CDR1 is MDHEN and CDR2 SYDVKM. Trimming cost V 5 bases and J 2 bases; bases outside gene matches: 6. The length of the CDR3 is 15 residues. The chain's CDR3 is CASSDTSGVAYEQYF. Here the CDR3 DNA reads TGTGCCAGCAGTGACACTAGCGGGGTAGCCTACGAGCAGTACTTC.

This chain uses TRBV6-6 with TRBJ1-5; D possibly corresponds to TRBD1 (5 bases). Germline CDR1 is MNHNY and CDR2 is SVGAGI (reference sequence). V dropped 8 bases and J dropped 0 bases, with 17 bases sitting between them. The CDR3 is 16 amino acids. The CDR3 DNA reads TGTGCCAGCGCCCCAGGGCCGTTGAATAGCAATCAGCCCCAGCATTTT. Translating it yields CASAPGPLNSNQPQHF.

Only a few counts were recorded for this clonotype. V usage is TRBV30 and J usage is TRBJ1-1; no clear D. The germline V and J ends were trimmed by 4 bases and 10 bases, with 22 bases remaining between them. Germline-derived CDR1 and CDR2 are GTSNPN and SVGIG (reference sequence). The CDR3 is 14 residues long. This CDR3 is CAWTTGLEFERAFF. In nucleotides, the CDR3 is TGTGCCTGGACCACCGGGCTTGAGTTTGAGAGAGCTTTCTTT. Together with reference TRBV30 and TRBJ1-1, the CDR3 gives the full variable domain: SQTIHQWPATLVQPVGSPLSLECTVEGTSNPNLYWYRQAAGRGLQLLFYSVGIGQISSEVPQNLSASRPQDRQFILSSKKLLLSDSGFYLCAWTTGLEFERAFFGQGTRLTVV.

The gene calls are TRBV5-6 and TRBJ2-1, with TRBD1 matching 7 bases. The ends lost 4 bases at V and 5 bases at J; junction bases unmatched: 6. CDR1 SGHDT and CDR2 YYEEEE come from the germline V gene. The CDR3 has 14 residues. The DNA for the CDR3 is TGTGCCAGCAGCCCCGGGACAGAAGACAATGAGCAGTTCTTC. Translated, it gives CASSPGTEDNEQFF.

This clonotype was seen more than once but under ten times. The rearrangement joins TRBV19 to TRBJ2-7, with a weak D call TRBD2 (5 bases). CDR1 and CDR2 (germline): LNHDA, SQIVND (reference sequence). The CDR3 has 14 residues. V was clipped by 5 bases and J by 3 bases, with 14 bases between them. CDR3 loop: CASSWRQWGYEQYF. CDR3 in DNA: TGTGCCAGTAGTTGGAGGCAGTGGGGCTACGAGCAGTACTTC. Full variable domain (outside the CDR3, taken from reference TRBV19 and TRBJ2-7): DGGITQSPKYLFRKEGQNVTLSCEQNLNHDAMYWYRQDPGQGLRLIYYSQIVNDFQKGDIAEGYSVSREKKESFPLTVTSAQKNPTAFYLCASSWRQWGYEQYFGPGTRLTVT.

In its sample, this clonotype was seen many times. The chain combines TRBV7-9 with TRBJ1-3, with D unclear. This CDR3 has 12 residues. Germline V gives CDR1 SEHNR, CDR2 FQNEAQ (reference sequence). Between the trimmed V and J ends, which lost 5 bases and 4 bases, there was a span of 6 bases. The CDR3 here is CASSPNGNTIYF. The DNA for the CDR3 is TGTGCCAGCAGCCCCAACGGAAACACCATATATTTT.

The sample holds many counts of this clonotype. This chain links TRBV4-2 with TRBJ2-1; TRBD2 might be the D (6 bases). This CDR3 is 15 amino acids long. Germline V gives CDR1 LGHNA, CDR2 YNFKEQ. The V gene lost 2 bases and the J gene lost 7 bases, with 15 bases spanning the gap. As DNA, the CDR3 is TGTGCCAGCAGCCAATACGGGAGCCTAGTGAATGAGCAGTTCTTC. It is translated as CASSQYGSLVNEQFF.

As regards this clonotype: Being one base from a much bigger clone, this may be a read error. V gene TRBV13 combines with J gene TRBJ2-3; D unresolved. Germline assignment: CDR1 PRHDT and CDR2 FYEKMQ (reference sequence). Trimming stripped 2 bases from V and 4 bases from J, with 13 bases between. This CDR3 comprises 15 residues. CDR3 sequence: CASSLFTESADTQYF. The CDR3 nucleotides read TGTGCCAGCAGCTTATTCACAGAAAGCGCAGATACGCAGTATTTT.

This clonotype has a count of ten or more. This CDR3 is CARLAGGTDTQYF. In DNA, the CDR3 is TGTGCCAGACTAGCGGGGGGCACAGATACGCAGTATTTT. The V and J genes are TRBV9 and TRBJ2-3; 11 nucleotides match TRBD2. The CDR3 has 13 residues. J gave up 1 base and V 8 bases, and 0 bases lay outside the gene matches. From germline, CDR1 is SGDLS and CDR2 YYNGEE.

In this sample, this clonotype turned up a few times. The CDR3 loop reads CASSEYRGGGSLEQYF. The DNA of the CDR3 is TGTGCCAGCAGTGAATACCGAGGGGGTGGTTCGCTCGAGCAGTACTTC. The chain carries TRBV25-1 and TRBJ2-7; D perhaps matches TRBD1 (6 bases). Germline CDR1 and CDR2: MGHDK and SYGVNS. The V end lost 0 bases, the J end lost 6 bases, and 18 bases lay between the germline ends. This CDR3 comprises 16 residues.

In its sample, this clonotype was seen many times. The chain is built from TRBV6-2 or TRBV6-3 and TRBJ2-3; 12 nucleotides align to TRBD1. The CDR3 runs 16 residues. Germline CDR1 reads MNHEY; CDR2 reads SVGEGT. J was trimmed by 4 bases and V by 5 bases; bases with no gene match: 7. Here the CDR3 DNA reads TGTGCCAGCAGTCGAATCGGGACAGGGGGCGCAGATACGCAGTATTTT. Translating gives CASSRIGTGGADTQYF.

This clonotype was seen repeatedly, ten times or more. The rearrangement links TRBV19 to TRBJ1-5; no reliable D call. CDR1 is LNHDA, CDR2 SQIVND, per germline (reference sequence). V was shortened by 5 bases and J by 0 bases, with 11 bases between the two germline ends. The CDR3 extends over 15 amino acids. The CDR3, as DNA: TGTGCCAGTAGTCCGGAGTTTAATAGCAATCAGCCCCAGCATTTT. Residues: CASSPEFNSNQPQHF.

The chain recombines TRBV5-3 with TRBJ2-7, with 10 bases matching TRBD1. TRBV5-3 is flagged as an ORF with uncertain function. This CDR3 spans 15 amino acids. Germline trimming cut 8 bases from V and 5 bases from J; bases unmatched to any gene: 13. DNA of the CDR3: TGTGCCAGCAGTCCCCGGGACAGGGGAAACGACGAGCAGTACTTC. The encoded protein is CASSPRDRGNDEQYF.

As regards this clonotype: Since a much larger clone is just one base distant, this may be a read error. This chain uses TRBV7-6 with TRBJ2-3; D remains ambiguous. The germline gives CDR1 SGHVS, CDR2 FNYEAQ. The CDR3 length is 15 residues. The CDR3 DNA reads TGTGCCAACAGCTTAGTTGCAGAGAGCACAGATACGCAGTATTTT. It codes for CANSLVAESTDTQYF.

The sample holds one count of this clonotype. A read error may be the cause here, since a much bigger clone is one base away. V and J are TRBV7-2 and TRBJ2-5; 11 bases match TRBD2. The junction had 21 bases not matched to a gene; V was cut back by 5 bases and J by 7 bases. The CDR3 is made up of 19 amino acids. Germline V gives CDR1 SGHTA, CDR2 FQGNSA. The CDR3 sequence is CASSPGISGRALTLGTQYF. CDR3 nucleotide sequence: TGTGCCAGCAGCCCAGGGATTAGCGGGAGGGCCTTGACTCTCGGGACCCAGTACTTC.

This clonotype was seen only a few times. The CDR3 here is CASSQYQDYEQYF. DNA of the CDR3: TGCGCCAGCAGCCAATATCAGGACTACGAGCAGTACTTC. The rearrangement links TRBV4-3 to TRBJ2-7; D uncertain. Germline V CDR1 and CDR2: LGHNA, YSLEER. The V and J ends lost 2 bases and 3 bases respectively, with 8 bases between them. This CDR3 region has 13 residues.

V and J are TRBV19 and TRBJ2-3, with D perhaps TRBD2 (5 bases). Looked up from germline, CDR1 is LNHDA and CDR2 is SQIVND (reference sequence). V lost 2 bases and J 0 bases, leaving 9 bases between the germline ends. The CDR3 sequence is 15 residues long. CDR3 in DNA: TGTGCCAGTAGTATAAGAGCGGTTAGCACAGATACGCAGTATTTT. Translated, it gives CASSIRAVSTDTQYF.

In its sample, this clonotype was seen a few times. The chain links TRBV5-1 to TRBJ2-7; D unresolved. This CDR3 is 12 amino acids long. V was trimmed by 2 bases and J by 5 bases, leaving 8 bases between them. CDR1 and CDR2 (germline): SGHRS, YFSETQ. CDR3 amino acids: CASSFNMDEQYF. CDR3 sequence (DNA): TGCGCCAGCAGCTTTAACATGGACGAGCAGTACTTC.

This clonotype was recorded only once. At one of its ends the junction is not consistent with the germline gene, which may arise from a read error. The rearrangement links TRBV7-9 to TRBJ1-4; D possibly corresponds to TRBD1 (6 bases). From germline, CDR1 is SEHNR and CDR2 FQNEAQ (reference sequence). The CDR3 has 14 amino acids. The DNA for the CDR3 is TGTGTCAGCAGCTCAGGGGAACCTAATGAAAAACTGTTTTTT. Protein product: CVSSSGEPNEKLFF.